The clone carrying this TCR beta chain was seen only once. The sort gate was single viable CD3+CD4+CD8-CD45RO+ cells for memory CD4+ T cells. The method was immunoSEQ multiplex PCR; TCRdb's version includes in-frame clones alone and lacks a portion of them. The top ten hold 0.8% to 1.2% of the sample, which has more than 45,000 clones, about 81% seen once. This sample stems from a study of memory CD4+ T cells and cytomegalovirus serostatus. There are 15 residues in the CDR3. With 2 bases clipped from V and 2 bases from J, the junction kept 5 bases outside the gene matches. Germline V gene lookup returns CDR1 SEHNR and CDR2 FQNEAQ (reference sequence).

Material for sequencing was memory CD4+ T cells from blood. The source of this sequence is an adult in good health and CMV-seronegative. V and J are TRBV7-9 and TRBJ2-7, with TRBD1 identical over 8 bases. The CDR3 loop reads CASSLFQGAAYEQYF. DNA for the CDR3: TGTGCCAGCAGCTTATTTCAGGGGGCTGCCTACGAGCAGTACTTC.